The entry below describes one T cell receptor (beta chain). This clonotype was picked up one time. Its cognate antigen has yet to be identified. One junction end disagrees with the germline gene, perhaps due to a read error. This specimen comes from a study of T cells in Graves' hyperthyroidism and ophthalmopathy (dated by TCRdb to between 2018 and 2021). For the wider study: A discovery cohort of about 95 patients, roughly 45 with Graves' ophthalmopathy and 57 with stable Graves' hyperthyroidism, was used to find distinguishing TCR V-J signatures. The paper reports TCR Vbeta CDR3 sequencing of roughly 140 peripheral blood samples: around 41 ophthalmopathy, 75 to 80 hyperthyroidism and about 17 progressor patients. Following sampling, methimazole starting at 30 mg daily was given to hyperthyroidism patients, and high-dose intravenous methylprednisolone was given to ophthalmopathy patients. The 75 to 100 discovery patients were randomly divided into training and test sets at a 7:3 ratio. Prospective prediction of ophthalmopathy was tested in an independent validation cohort of approximately 18 hyperthyroidism patients and 17 patients who later progressed to ophthalmopathy. The study also compared thyroid tissue and blood T-cell repertoires from 6 or 7 Graves' hyperthyroidism patients. Results and caveats for the whole study, not just this receptor: No statistical method was used to set the sample size in advance, and investigators knew the group allocation. Blood samples also contained most of the expanded thyroid clonotypes (frequency above 0.001), which suggests that blood repertoires may reflect thyroid immune responses. In validation, the model predicted progression to ophthalmopathy with 55% to 71% sensitivity and over 72% specificity, a median of around 6.6 months before onset. In cross-validation, a model built on a 13 V-J signature told ophthalmopathy apart from stable hyperthyroidism with just under 90% sensitivity and approximately 84% specificity, and in testing the same model reached 80%/75%.

The study excluded patients with uncontrolled infections, other autoimmune diseases, pregnancy or lactation. Diagnoses were established on the basis of clinical symptoms, serum thyroxine and TRAb, thyroid ultrasound, and orbital computed tomography. Trizol reagent was used to extract total RNA, and RNA quality was then checked on an Agilent 2100 Bioanalyzer. TCR beta CDR3 regions were amplified from RNA transcripts. For the first round of RT-PCR on the TCR CDR3, the HTBI primer set was used together with the Qiagen OneStep RT-PCR kit. Libraries were constructed in a second round of multiplex PCR, after which size selection and purification were performed. The libraries were sequenced on an Illumina HiSeq2000 using paired-end 100 bp reads. As for the original processing: Raw data were processed with SOAPnuke, discarding reads with adapters, uncalled bases, mean Phred below 15, or no exact constant-primer or identifier match. High-quality paired reads were merged with COPE v1.2.5, and unique nucleotide sequences were defined as clonotypes. MiTCR v1.1 was used to align clonotypes to the IMGT TRBV, TRBD and TRBJ reference segments. The analysis included only V-J combinations with a frequency above 0.0001, which together covered more than 99% of the repertoires. A TCS score was defined as the ratio of F50 (clonal expansion) to E x V (chaos), with BLOSUM62-based TCRdist applied between CDR3 peptides within each V-J. Welch's t-statistics and random forest reduced roughly 500 V-J features to some 14, which were used in a naive Bayes classifier (R e1071). The similarity between thyroid and blood repertoires was quantified using the Morisita-Horn index. TCRdb redid the processing of the public reads, applying fastp at Q25 and MiXCR, and retained in-frame beta chains. Each record represents a unique CDR3 protein, reported with the most common genes and DNA among its rows. These V and J calls originate from TCRdb's pipeline instead of the authors' own analysis. The sample profile shows 500,000 to 600,000 distinct CDR3 sequences; about 43% of them were found once. The leading ten clones occupy about 20% of the sample.

The germline V gene yields MGHDK for CDR1 and SYGVNS for CDR2. The CDR3 numbers 14 residues from cysteine through phenylalanine. The CDR3 DNA has 42 bases and is translated from base 1. The receptor chain draws on TRBV25-1 and TRBJ2-5, with 7 bases matching TRBD1. Sequenced input: peripheral blood or thyroid tissue (not recorded which). This receptor was identified in an adult woman with Graves' disease, either hyperthyroidism or ophthalmopathy (not recorded which). The DNA is TGTACCAGCAGAAGACAGGGTTTATGGGAGACCCAGTACTTC. Translated, it reads CTSRRQGLWETQYF.